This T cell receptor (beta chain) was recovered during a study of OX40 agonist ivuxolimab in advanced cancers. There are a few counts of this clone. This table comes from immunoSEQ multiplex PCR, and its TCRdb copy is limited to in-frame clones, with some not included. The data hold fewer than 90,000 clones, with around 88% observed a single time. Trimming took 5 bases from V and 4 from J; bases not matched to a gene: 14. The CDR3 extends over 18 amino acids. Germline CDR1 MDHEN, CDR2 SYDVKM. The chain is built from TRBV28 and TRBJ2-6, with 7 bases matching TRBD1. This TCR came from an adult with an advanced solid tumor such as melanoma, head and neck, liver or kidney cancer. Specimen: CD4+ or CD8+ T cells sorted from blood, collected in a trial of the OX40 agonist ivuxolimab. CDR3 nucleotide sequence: TGTGCCAGCAGTCACAGGGACAGAGCCCGCGGGGGGGCCAACGTCCTGACTTTC. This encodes CASSHRDRARGGANVLTF.